A single sample gave rise to the 4 T cell receptor beta chains below, sequenced in a study of vaccination and CD4 T cells after COVID-19. The sample's treatment: 10-day PBMC culture with coronavirus spike peptide pools or control peptides (ViraFEST assay). For these receptors, no antigen is known. The study sequenced cultured CD4+ T cell DNA using the Oncomine TCR Beta short-read assay. MiXCR, run by TCRdb on the PCR reads, gives a single entry per CDR3 protein. The sample includes several thousand distinct CDR3 sequences, 15% to 20% of them seen just once. Sequences were obtained from CD4+ T cells from blood, cultured in vitro. These receptor sequences come from a human donor who had recovered from COVID-19.

This clonotype rates as medium-sized. The chain couples TRBV6-1 to TRBJ1-5; D gene ambiguous. The germline V gene encodes CDR1 MNHNS and CDR2 SASEGT. V shed 7 bases and J shed 3 bases, with 10 bases lying between them. This CDR3 is 13 amino acids long. CDR3 loop: CASNQAFNQPQHF. CDR3 nucleotides: TGTGCCAGCAACCAGGCTTTCAATCAGCCCCAGCATTTT.

This clonotype was seen a few times. The chain carries TRBV18 and TRBJ1-5; D call uncertain. The CDR3 contains 15 residues. Trimming cost V 6 bases and J 3 bases, with 15 bases left between them. Germline V gene sequence: CDR1 KGHSH, CDR2 LQKENI. This CDR3 reads CASSRWEGFNQPQHF. CDR3 sequence (DNA): TGTGCCAGCTCCAGGTGGGAGGGATTCAATCAGCCCCAGCATTTT.

CDR3 protein: CAWKGSYEQYF. For the CDR3, the DNA is TGTGCCTGGAAGGGAAGCTACGAGCAGTACTTC. The rearrangement joins TRBV30 to TRBJ2-7; D is ambiguous. This CDR3 spans 11 amino acids. The V and J ends lost 4 bases and 3 bases respectively, with 7 bases between them. Germline loops: CDR1 GTSNPN, CDR2 SVGIG (reference sequence).

For this clonotype: A much larger clone sits a single nucleotide away, making a read error possible. The V gene is TRBV20-1, the J gene TRBJ1-2; 9 bases map to TRBD1. The germline CDR1 and CDR2 sequences are DFQATT and SNEGSKA (reference sequence). The trim removed 5 bases at V and 8 bases at J, leaving 15 bases unmatched. The CDR3 loop spans 15 amino acids. CDR3 sequence: CSAGVPGQGITGYTF. Written as DNA, the CDR3 is TGCAGTGCTGGAGTCCCGGGACAGGGAATAACCGGCTACACCTTC.